Shown below are 27 T cell receptor beta chains from a single sample sequenced in a study of blood T cell repertoires in COVID-19. Clones were read by immunoSEQ multiplex PCR, and TCRdb kept only the in-frame ones, dropping some. The profile shows approximately 280,000 clones, about 89% of them singletons. The source material was peripheral blood. Receptors originate from a man aged 40-50 years with acute or convalescent COVID-19.

The CDR3 DNA is TGTGCCAGCAGCCCCCAGTTCACCCGGGCCCCGGGGGACTATGGCTACACCTTC. Its translation: CASSPQFTRAPGDYGYTF. This rearrangement joins TRBV7-7 to TRBJ1-2; possible D gene TRBD1, 5 bases. The CDR3 spans 18 residues. Trimming left V 5 bases short and J 3 bases short, with 25 bases between. CDR1 and CDR2 from the germline V gene are SSHAT and FNYEAQ (reference sequence).

This clone came up a few times. The chain has TRBV10-2 and TRBJ1-5; D ambiguous. V shed 3 bases and J shed 7 bases, with 10 bases lying between them. This CDR3 comprises 13 residues. Germline CDR1 WSHSY, CDR2 SAAADI. The CDR3 bases are TGCGCCAGCAGTGATCCGGGGAACCAGCCCCAGCATTTT. Translation: CASSDPGNQPQHF.

The chain links TRBV6-6 to TRBJ1-5; possible D gene TRBD1, 5 bases. CDR3 length: 15 residues. Trimming shortened V by 7 bases and J by 0 bases, and 13 bases separated the two germline ends. Germline V gene data show CDR1 as MNHNY and CDR2 as SVGAGI (reference sequence). The CDR3 DNA reads as TGTGCCAGCAAACTAACAGGCTCTAGCAATCAGCCCCAGCATTTT. Translation gives CASKLTGSSNQPQHF.

The CDR3 DNA sequence: TGTGCCAGCAGTTCTAACAGGGGCTACGAGCAGTACTTC. Translated, it gives CASSSNRGYEQYF. The rearrangement links TRBV12-3 or TRBV12-4 to TRBJ2-7, with 7 bases matching TRBD1. The V and J ends lost 4 bases and 3 bases, in that order; junction bases with no gene match: 3. This CDR3 has 13 amino acids.

V usage is TRBV15 and J usage is TRBJ2-3; the D gene is possibly TRBD1 (6 bases). Germline CDR1 reads LNHNV; CDR2 reads YYDKDF (reference sequence). Trimming took 2 bases from V and 2 from J, leaving 20 bases between them. This CDR3 contains 18 residues. CDR3 DNA: TGTGCCACCAGCAGATACCTCTCGTCAGGGGTCAACACAGATACGCAGTATTTT. Translated, it gives CATSRYLSSGVNTDTQYF.

The J gene is TRBJ1-5, the V gene TRBV19; a weak D match, TRBD1 (6 bases). Between the trimmed V and J ends, which lost 2 bases and 0 bases, there was a span of 11 bases. The CDR3 runs 16 residues. From germline, CDR1 is LNHDA and CDR2 SQIVND (reference sequence). The CDR3 spells CASSIWTASSNQPQHF. CDR3 in DNA: TGTGCCAGTAGTATATGGACAGCATCTAGCAATCAGCCCCAGCATTTT.

The CDR3 loop is CASSFSGTGELFF. DNA of the CDR3: TGTGCCAGCAGCTTTAGCGGCACCGGGGAGCTGTTTTTT. The chain carries TRBV7-2 and TRBJ2-2, with D perhaps TRBD2 (6 bases). The CDR3 loop spans 13 amino acids. Looked up from germline, CDR1 is SGHTA and CDR2 is FQGNSA. V lost 3 bases, J lost 4 bases, and 6 bases lay in between.

The chain has TRBV2 and TRBJ1-5; a weak D match, TRBD1 (5 bases). This CDR3 contains 14 residues. Between the trimmed V and J ends, which lost 7 bases and 7 bases, there was a span of 17 bases. Germline V lookup: CDR1 SNHLY, CDR2 FYNNEI. The CDR3 DNA reads as TGTGCCAGCAAGGACACCCTTGACCGGCAGCCCCAGCATTTT. Its protein is CASKDTLDRQPQHF.

This chain uses TRBV5-1 with TRBJ1-2, with TRBD1 matching 7 bases. Germline CDR1 reads SGHRS; CDR2 reads YFSETQ. V was clipped by 3 bases and J by 8 bases; unmatched bases: 7. The CDR3 loop spans 13 amino acids. The CDR3 sequence: CASSSDRMEGYTF. CDR3 in DNA: TGCGCCAGCAGCTCGGACAGGATGGAAGGCTACACCTTC.

This clone is a singleton in its sample. The rearrangement joins TRBV21-1 to TRBJ2-7; the listed D gene, TRBD1, was not tested against the DNA. TRBV21-1 is given as a pseudogene. This CDR3 spans 13 amino acids. Here the CDR3 DNA reads TGTGCCAGCCGGACAGGGTTGGTCTACGAGCAGTACTTC. Encoded protein: CASRTGLVYEQYF.

This clone appeared a single time. The chain combines TRBV4-1 with TRBJ2-3, with D possibly being TRBD2 (6 bases). V was shortened by 0 bases and J by 2 bases, with 18 bases between the two germline ends. The CDR3 consists of 18 residues. From germline, CDR1 is MGHRA and CDR2 YSYEKL. The CDR3 loop reads CASSQDYSWRGDTDTQYF. The CDR3 DNA sequence: TGCGCCAGCAGCCAAGATTACTCCTGGCGGGGTGACACAGATACGCAGTATTTT.

The chain links TRBV7-8 to TRBJ1-6; D is unresolved. The CDR3 sequence is 14 residues long. The V end lost 1 base, the J end lost 6 bases, and 7 bases lay between the germline ends. Germline CDR1 reads SGHVS; CDR2 reads FQNEAQ. The CDR3 spells CASSLVQPNSPLHF. In DNA, the CDR3 is TGTGCCAGCAGCTTAGTACAGCCTAATTCACCCCTCCACTTT. The whole variable domain, remainder taken from reference TRBV7-8 and TRBJ1-6, is GAGVSQSPRYKVAKRGQDVALRCDPISGHVSLFWYQQALGQGPEFLTYFQNEAQLDKSGLPSDRFFAERPEGSVSTLKIQRTQQEDSAVYLCASSLVQPNSPLHFGNGTRLTVT.

This clone occurred a few times. V is TRBV4-1 and J is TRBJ2-1; 11 bases agree with TRBD1. CDR3 size: 16 residues. Germline V gene sequence: CDR1 MGHRA, CDR2 YSYEKL. V lost 0 bases and J lost 7; bases outside the gene matches: 5. The DNA of the CDR3 is TGCGCCAGCAGCCAAGATCGGACAGGGGGCTGGAATGAGCAGTTCTTC. Translating it yields CASSQDRTGGWNEQFF.

The V gene is TRBV29-1, the J gene TRBJ2-1, with TRBD2 as a possible D gene (6 bases). Germline V lookup: CDR1 SQVTM, CDR2 ANQGSEA. The CDR3 has 13 residues. The CDR3 DNA sequence: TGCGGCATGGAGGGCGGGGCCCCAAATGAGCAGTTCTTC. Encoded protein: CGMEGGAPNEQFF.

The genes are TRBV7-8 and TRBJ2-3; possibly TRBD2 for D (6 bases). This CDR3 has 13 amino acids. The V gene's germline CDR1 is SGHVS and CDR2 FQNEAQ. V shed 1 base and J shed 4 bases, with 6 bases lying between them. The CDR3 spells CASSLGGADTQYF. CDR3 coding DNA: TGTGCCAGCAGCTTAGGGGGGGCAGATACGCAGTATTTT.

The chain has TRBV19 and TRBJ2-7, with 7 bases matching TRBD2. Per germline, CDR1 LNHDA and CDR2 SQIVND (reference sequence). Germline trimming cut 3 bases from V and 6 bases from J; bases unmatched to any gene: 11. The CDR3 has 15 residues. DNA for the CDR3: TGTGCCAGTAGTATCGAGTCTAGCGGATCGGGCGAGCAGTACTTC. This sequence encodes CASSIESSGSGEQYF.

The rearrangement links TRBV10-2 to TRBJ2-2; D may be TRBD2 (6 bases). The CDR3 totals 15 residues. From germline, CDR1 is WSHSY and CDR2 SAAADI. V was trimmed by 3 bases and J by 5 bases, leaving 13 bases between them. CDR3 nucleotides: TGCGCCAGCAGTGATTCCAGGGCGGGAACCGGGGAGCTGTTTTTT. Encoded protein: CASSDSRAGTGELFF.

The chain couples TRBV12-3 or TRBV12-4 to TRBJ1-2; 7 bases align to TRBD1. Trimming at V came to 8 bases and at J to 3 bases, leaving 6 bases not matched to a gene. This CDR3 region has 13 residues. The chain's CDR3 is CASSPGQDYGYTF. The CDR3 nucleotides are TGTGCCAGCTCCCCTGGACAGGACTATGGCTACACCTTC.

V usage is TRBV28 and J usage is TRBJ1-2; the D is unclear. Trimming took 5 bases from V and 8 from J, leaving 15 bases between them. Germline V gene data show CDR1 as MDHEN and CDR2 as SYDVKM. This CDR3 region has 13 residues. The CDR3 region has the DNA TGTGCCAGCAGTCCCCCCAGGCCCTACGGCTACACCTTC. Protein product: CASSPPRPYGYTF.

The rearrangement uses TRBV7-2 and TRBJ2-1; TRBD2 is a possible D gene (5 bases). The germline gives CDR1 SGHTA, CDR2 FQGNSA. CDR3 length equals 15 residues. Trimming stripped 0 bases from V and 5 bases from J, with 11 bases between. The CDR3 region is CASSLARDGDNEQFF. DNA for the CDR3: TGTGCCAGCAGCTTAGCCCGGGATGGGGACAATGAGCAGTTCTTC.

The chain couples TRBV6-5 to TRBJ1-1; no reliable D call. The CDR3 spans 15 residues. V was clipped by 6 bases and J by 5 bases, with 19 bases between them. The germline V gene has CDR1 MNHEY and CDR2 SVGAGI. CDR3 residues: CASRTRFRGETEAFF. As DNA, the CDR3 is TGTGCCAGCAGGACAAGGTTTCGGGGAGAAACTGAAGCTTTCTTT.

The genes are TRBV11-2 and TRBJ1-1; 7 nucleotides match TRBD1. Germline CDR1 SGHAT, CDR2 FQNNGV. The ends lost 5 bases at V and 8 bases at J; junction bases unmatched: 5. The CDR3 contains 12 residues. The CDR3 here is CASSLGQAEAFF. The CDR3 DNA reads as TGTGCCAGCAGCCTAGGACAGGCGGAAGCTTTCTTT.

This clone was recorded a few times. The rearrangement uses TRBV12-3 or TRBV12-4 and TRBJ1-2; 8 positions match TRBD1. This CDR3 has 12 amino acids. V lost 3 bases to trimming and J lost 7 bases; unmatched junction nucleotides: 1. Here the CDR3 DNA reads TGTGCCAGCAGTTTGACAGGGGTTGGCTACACCTTC. Translated, it gives CASSLTGVGYTF.

The genes are TRBV5-1 and TRBJ2-2, with D maybe TRBD1 (6 bases). Germline loops: CDR1 SGHRS, CDR2 YFSETQ. The V and J ends lost 5 bases and 0 bases respectively, with 14 bases between them. There are 16 residues in the CDR3. CDR3 bases: TGCGCCAGCAGTAGGACCGGGACAACGAACACCGGGGAGCTGTTTTTT. Protein sequence: CASSRTGTTNTGELFF.

V usage is TRBV6-1 and J usage is TRBJ2-7, with TRBD2 matching 10 bases. V trimming: 2 bases; J trimming: 4 bases; junction bases outside the gene matches: 8. This CDR3 spans 16 amino acids. CDR1 is MNHNS and CDR2 is SASEGT in the germline V gene. DNA for the CDR3: TGTGCCAGCAGTGAACATACGGCTAGCGGGGGTTACGAGCAGTACTTC. Encoded protein: CASSEHTASGGYEQYF.

The gene calls are TRBV20-1 and TRBJ2-3, with 7 bases fitting TRBD1. Germline assignment: CDR1 DFQATT and CDR2 SNEGSKA (reference sequence). This CDR3 region has 11 residues. The CDR3 nucleotides read TGCGGTTCACAGGGGTCAGATACGCAGTATTTT. It yields the protein CGSQGSDTQYF.

The gene calls are TRBV20-1 and TRBJ2-1; D is possibly TRBD2 (5 bases). Germline CDR1 is DFQATT and CDR2 is SNEGSKA (reference sequence). V was clipped by 4 bases and J by 8 bases, with 9 bases between them. This CDR3 region has 11 residues. This CDR3 is CSAKRVHEQFF. In DNA, the CDR3 is TGCAGTGCTAAGAGGGTACATGAGCAGTTCTTC.